The clone carrying this T cell receptor (beta chain) was seen once. This entry is derived from a study of CD8 T cells in Susac syndrome. Reverse transcription of 0.5 to 1 ug RNA used random hexamers. Across 54 Vbeta and 13 Jbeta, immunoSEQ multiplex PCR amplified TCR beta CDR3. TCRdb re-called the immunoSEQ multiplex PCR reads with MiXCR, one entry per CDR3 protein. There are around 220,000 distinct CDR3 sequences in the sample; 92% occur only once, and around 0.15% lies in the top ten. While CD8+ and CD4+ T cells were isolated negatively, TEMRA cells were enriched by FACS. Specimen: CD8+ T cells from PBMCs. The clonotype was recovered from a human donor with multiple sclerosis.

CDR3 region: CASSRASGQLFIDIQYF. The CDR3 DNA follows: TGTGCCAGTAGTAGAGCCAGCGGGCAACTTTTTATAGACATTCAGTACTTC. V is TRBV19 and J is TRBJ2-4, with a possible D match to TRBD2 (6 bases). CDR1 and CDR2 from the germline V gene are LNHDA and SQIVND (reference sequence). The length of the CDR3 is 17 residues. The V end lost 4 bases, the J end lost 8 bases, and 24 bases lay between the germline ends.